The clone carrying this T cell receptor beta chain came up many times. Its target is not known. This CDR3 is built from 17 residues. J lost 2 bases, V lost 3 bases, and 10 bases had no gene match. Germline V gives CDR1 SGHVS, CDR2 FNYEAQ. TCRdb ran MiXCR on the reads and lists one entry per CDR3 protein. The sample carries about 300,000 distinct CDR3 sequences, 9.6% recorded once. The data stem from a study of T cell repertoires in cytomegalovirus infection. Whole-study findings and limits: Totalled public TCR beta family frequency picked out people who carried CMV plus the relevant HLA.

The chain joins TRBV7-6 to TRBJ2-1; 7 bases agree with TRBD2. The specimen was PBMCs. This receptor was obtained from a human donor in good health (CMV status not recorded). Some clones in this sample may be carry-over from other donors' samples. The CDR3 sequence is CASSFPRLAETYNEQFF. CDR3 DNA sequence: TGTGCCAGCAGCTTTCCCCGACTAGCTGAGACCTACAATGAGCAGTTCTTC.